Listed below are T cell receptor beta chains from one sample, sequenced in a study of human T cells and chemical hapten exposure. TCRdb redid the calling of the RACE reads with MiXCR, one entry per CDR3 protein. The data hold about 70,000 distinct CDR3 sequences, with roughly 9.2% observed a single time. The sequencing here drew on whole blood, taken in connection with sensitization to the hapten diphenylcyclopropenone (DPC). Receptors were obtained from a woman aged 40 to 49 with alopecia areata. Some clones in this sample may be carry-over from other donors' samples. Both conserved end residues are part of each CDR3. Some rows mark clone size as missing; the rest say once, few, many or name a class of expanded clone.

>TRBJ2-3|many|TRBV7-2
CASRTGLAADTQYF
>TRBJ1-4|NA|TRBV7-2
CASSLAGGRDEKLFF
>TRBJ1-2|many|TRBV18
CASSPEGAFGYTF
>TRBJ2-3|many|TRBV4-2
CASSPQAGGRTDTQYF
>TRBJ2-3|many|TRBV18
CASSPWLDTQYF
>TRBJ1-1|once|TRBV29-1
CSVRDSHTEAFF
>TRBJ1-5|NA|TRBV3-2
CASSHRGRNNQPQHF
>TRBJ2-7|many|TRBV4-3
CASSQEPDRFYEQYF
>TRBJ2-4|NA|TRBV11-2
CASSLGRGGSLKNIQYF
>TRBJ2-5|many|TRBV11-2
CASSTQETQYF
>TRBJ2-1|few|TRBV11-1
CASSLELAGYEQFF
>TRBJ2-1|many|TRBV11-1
CASTGAGASLYNEQFF
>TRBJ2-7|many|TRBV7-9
CASSPRDWGEQYF